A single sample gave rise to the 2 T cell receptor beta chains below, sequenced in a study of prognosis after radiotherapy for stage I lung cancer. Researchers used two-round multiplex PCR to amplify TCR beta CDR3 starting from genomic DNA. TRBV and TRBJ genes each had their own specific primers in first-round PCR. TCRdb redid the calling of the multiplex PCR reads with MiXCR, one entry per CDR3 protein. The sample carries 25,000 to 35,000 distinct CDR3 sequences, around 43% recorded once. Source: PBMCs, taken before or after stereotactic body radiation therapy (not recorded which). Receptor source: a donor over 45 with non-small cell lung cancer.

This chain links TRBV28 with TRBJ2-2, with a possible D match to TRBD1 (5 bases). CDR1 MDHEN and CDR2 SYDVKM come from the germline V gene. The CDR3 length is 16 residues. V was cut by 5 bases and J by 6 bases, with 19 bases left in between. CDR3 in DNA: TGTGCCAGCAGTCCCTTAAGGGGTCTTCGGCCCGGGGAGCTGTTTTTT. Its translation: CASSPLRGLRPGELFF. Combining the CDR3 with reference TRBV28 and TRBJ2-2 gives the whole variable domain DVKVTQSSRYLVKRTGEKVFLECVQDMDHENMFWYRQDPGLGLRLIYFSYDVKMKEKGDIPEGYSVSREKKERFSLILESASTNQTSMYLCASSPLRGLRPGELFFGEGSRLTVL.

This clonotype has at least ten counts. CDR3 loop: CASSSASGRQETQYF. The CDR3 bases are TGCGCCAGCAGCTCGGCTAGTGGCCGTCAAGAGACCCAGTACTTC. The gene calls are TRBV5-1 and TRBJ2-5; D gene uncertain. Germline V gene sequence: CDR1 SGHRS, CDR2 YFSETQ. Trimming stripped 3 bases from V and 2 bases from J, with 14 bases between. CDR3 length: 15 amino acids.